The subject of this entry is one T cell receptor beta chain. This entry comes from a study of blood T cells in healthy people across ages. For the second PCR, which ran for about 7 to 11 cycles, a sample-barcoded 5' primer and a J-beta primer mix were used. The yield of each sample was at least 2.5 million CDR3-containing paired-end reads. TCRdb passed the 5' RACE reads through MiXCR, listing each CDR3 protein once. The sample has hundreds of thousands of distinct CDR3 sequences, 56% seen once. Trimming left V 4 bases short and J 7 bases short, with 17 bases between. The V gene's germline CDR1 is SNHLY and CDR2 FYNNEI. This CDR3 region has 15 residues.

V usage is TRBV2 and J usage is TRBJ2-1; D may be TRBD2 (5 bases). The sample consisted of blood. The source of this sequence is a man aged 35 to 55 in good health. This chain's CDR3 is CASSGTQRSGNEQFF. As DNA, the CDR3 is TGTGCCAGCAGTGGAACTCAGCGGAGTGGGAATGAGCAGTTCTTC.